This T cell receptor beta chain was sequenced for a study of cytomegalovirus exposure and HLA in healthy donors. About the research overall: The approximately 120 validation repertoires were reported in a later analysis to have been generated on the same platform as the approximately 600 first-cohort repertoires.

TCRdb keeps only in-frame clones here, not all; method: immunoSEQ multiplex PCR. This sample has 90,000 to 150,000 clones, with 88% found just once. Remarks on this clone: The antigen is unknown.

The germline CDR1 and CDR2 sequences are SEHNR and FQNEAQ (reference sequence). There are 16 residues in the CDR3. Trimming removed 1 base from V and 0 bases from J, with 13 bases in between. Points from the study as a whole: Most TCR sequences showed up rarely, but some public TCRs showed up in many donors.

The TCR comes from a woman aged 18-29 years in good health and CMV-seropositive. Input material: PBMCs. The chain carries TRBV7-9 and TRBJ2-7; the D gene is possibly TRBD2 (6 bases). The CDR3 reads CASSLVGTSFSYEQYF. CDR3 in DNA: TGTGCCAGCAGCTTAGTAGGGACTTCCTTCTCCTACGAGCAGTACTTC.